This T cell receptor beta chain was captured in a study of cytomegalovirus exposure and HLA in healthy donors. The junction had 1 base not matched to a gene; V was cut back by 3 bases and J by 4 bases. Germline lookup yields CDR1 MNHNS and CDR2 SASEGT. This CDR3 spans 13 amino acids. 60 Vbeta and 13 Jbeta primers were used in PCR. Assay used: immunoSEQ multiplex PCR; TCRdb lists only in-frame clones, some missing. There are 65,000 to 90,000 clones in the sample; roughly four fifths occur only once, and approximately 13% lies in the top ten. Broader study findings: Researchers reported in a later analysis that common viral pathogens appeared linked to several top clusters. Later analysis showed most CMV-associated TCR beta chains appearing HLA-restricted. Most TCR beta V segments were productive about 87% or about 30% of the time in an earlier analysis.

There are a few counts of this clone. The antigen remains undetermined. The chain links TRBV6-1 to TRBJ2-7, with TRBD1 matching 9 bases. The receptor was derived from a man between 70 and 80 years old in good health and CMV-seronegative. The sample comprised PBMCs. The CDR3 is CASSDGQGYEQYF. CDR3 nucleotide sequence: TGTGCCAGCAGTGACGGACAGGGGTACGAGCAGTACTTC.